This TCR beta chain appears in the sequencing data of a study of T cells in Graves' hyperthyroidism and ophthalmopathy. This clonotype has ten or more counts. Its antigen is unknown. Over 18 months, lack of ophthalmopathy progression marked Graves' hyperthyroidism as stable. Whole-study findings and limits: From stable hyperthyroidism, ophthalmopathy was set apart by a 13 V-J model.

Researchers took RNA transcripts and amplified the TCR beta CDR3 regions from them. HTBI primers were employed in a first-round RT-PCR of the TCR CDR3. TCRdb redid the calling of the multiplex PCR reads with MiXCR, one entry per CDR3 protein. The repertoire holds around 420,000 distinct CDR3 sequences, roughly 14% seen once, with approximately 7.5% in the top ten. The CDR3 is 17 amino acids. With 0 bases removed from V and 1 base from J, the gap between germline ends came to 15 bases. Germline values: CDR1 MNHEY, CDR2 SMNVEV (reference sequence). V is TRBV27 and J is TRBJ1-1, with D unresolved. Source material: blood. This clonotype was obtained from a young woman with Graves' hyperthyroidism. In DNA, the CDR3 is TGTGCCAGCAGTTTATCCCCCTTGTTAGGCACGAACACTGAAGCTTTCTTT. Protein sequence: CASSLSPLLGTNTEAFF.